The 18 T cell receptor beta chains below all came from one sample that was sequenced in a study of metastatic and nonmetastatic thyroid tumors (dated by TCRdb to 2020 to 2022). Libraries came from PCR. For sequencing, an Illumina HiSeq 4000 was employed. TCRdb trimmed the raw reads at Q25, called clones with MiXCR and kept productive beta chains. The sample data list over 30,000 clones, and roughly 19% of these were observed just once. The leading ten clones occupy over 10% of the sample. None of the patients had been given any treatment before thyroid surgery. Material for sequencing was blood. The receptors here all came from a male donor with papillary thyroid cancer or a benign thyroid nodule (not recorded which). Some clones in this sample may be carry-over from other donors' samples.

This clone showed up many times. The chain uses TRBV6-1 and TRBJ2-2; D call uncertain. Trimming removed 1 base from V and 6 bases from J, with 12 bases in between. Per germline, CDR1 MNHNS and CDR2 SASEGT. This CDR3 region has 15 residues. CDR3 protein: CASSEGHRESGELFF. For the CDR3, the DNA is TGTGCCAGCAGTGAAGGACATAGGGAATCCGGGGAGCTGTTTTTT.

Worth noting for this clone: A much larger clone is a single base away; this may be a read error. This sample includes further DNA sequences coding for the same CDR3. This chain connects TRBV5-5 to TRBJ1-2, with TRBD1 identical over 7 bases. This CDR3 contains 15 residues. Looked up from germline, CDR1 is SGHKS and CDR2 is YYEKEE (reference sequence). CDR3 protein: CASSSLTGQNYGYAF. As DNA, the CDR3 is TGTGCCAGCAGCTCTTTAACGGGACAGAACTATGGCTACGCCTTC. Combining the CDR3 with reference TRBV5-5 and TRBJ1-2 gives the whole variable domain DAGVTQSPTHLIKTRGQQVTLRCSPISGHKSVSWYQQVLGQGPQFIFQYYEKEERGRGNFPDRFSARQFPNYSSELNVNALLLGDSALYLCASSSLTGQNYGYAFGSGTRLTVV.

This clone was counted at least ten times. The rearrangement uses TRBV20-1 and TRBJ2-5; D might be TRBD1 (6 bases). The CDR3 contains 15 residues. Trimming cost V 3 bases and J 4 bases, with 18 bases left between them. In germline, CDR1 is DFQATT, CDR2 SNEGSKA (reference sequence). The CDR3 here is CSARVPGAGIETQYF. Here the CDR3 DNA reads TGCAGTGCTAGGGTTCCAGGGGCTGGGATAGAGACCCAGTACTTC.

This clone has a count of ten or more. The rearrangement joins TRBV2 to TRBJ2-3; 7 nucleotides align to TRBD2. Per germline, CDR1 SNHLY and CDR2 FYNNEI. After removal of 4 bases from V and 3 bases from J, the junction contained 4 bases not matched to a gene. The CDR3 covers 14 residues. The CDR3 region is CASSVLLATDTQYF. The DNA of the CDR3 is TGTGCCAGCAGTGTTCTACTAGCGACAGATACGCAGTATTTT.

This clone was seen at least ten times. Other DNA sequences in the sample encode the same CDR3. The chain links TRBV6-1 to TRBJ1-1, with a weak D call TRBD1 (6 bases). Trimming stripped 5 bases from V and 7 bases from J, with 23 bases between. Germline CDR1 reads MNHNS; CDR2 reads SASEGT. The CDR3 length is 16 residues. CDR3 in amino acids: CASSPSPGQGVYEAFF. CDR3 coding DNA: TGTGCCAGCAGTCCCTCCCCGGGACAAGGGGTATATGAAGCTTTCTTT.

Only a few counts were recorded for this clone. V usage is TRBV12-3 or TRBV12-4 and J usage is TRBJ2-5; TRBD2 aligns across 10 bases. This CDR3 contains 16 residues. V was pared by 10 bases and J by 1 base, with 12 bases of the junction left unmatched. The CDR3 DNA sequence: TGTGCCATCAGGGCAATACTAGCGGGGCCCCAAGAGACCCAGTACTTC. It specifies CAIRAILAGPQETQYF.

Ten or more counts support this clone. The chain recombines TRBV12-3 or TRBV12-4 with TRBJ1-6; D unclear. This CDR3 has 15 residues. The V gene lost 3 bases and the J gene lost 5 bases, with 11 bases spanning the gap. Here the CDR3 reads CASSFGLRNNSPLHF. In DNA form, the CDR3 reads TGTGCCAGCAGTTTTGGACTAAGAAATAATTCACCCCTCCACTTT.

The chain has TRBV9 and TRBJ2-3; 11 nucleotides align to TRBD1. The CDR3 runs 16 residues. The trim removed 0 bases at V and 7 bases at J, leaving 7 bases unmatched. CDR1 SGDLS and CDR2 YYNGEE come from the germline V gene. The CDR3 sequence: CASSVAWTGGAYTQYF. The DNA of the CDR3 is TGTGCCAGCAGCGTAGCTTGGACAGGGGGCGCATATACGCAGTATTTT.

This clone was seen many times. The rearrangement links TRBV30 to TRBJ1-1, with D possibly being TRBD1 (6 bases). Germline V CDR1 and CDR2: GTSNPN, SVGIG (reference sequence). Trimming shortened V by 0 bases and J by 5 bases, and 16 bases separated the two germline ends. This CDR3 is built from 15 residues. CDR3 sequence: CAWSVGGQGWTEAFF. As DNA, the CDR3 is TGTGCCTGGAGTGTAGGTGGGCAGGGGTGGACTGAAGCTTTCTTT.

This clone was seen repeatedly, ten times or more. DNA for the CDR3: TGTGCCAGCAGCTCCGGCGGGGTAAACTATGGCTACACCTTC. It specifies CASSSGGVNYGYTF. This chain connects TRBV28 to TRBJ1-2; D not certain. CDR1 and CDR2 from the germline V gene are MDHEN and SYDVKM. V was shortened by 6 bases and J by 2 bases, with 13 bases between the two germline ends. The length of the CDR3 is 14 residues.

This clone has a count of ten or more. The rearrangement joins TRBV28 to TRBJ1-4; 9 bases agree with TRBD1. Trimming took 5 bases from V and 6 from J; bases not matched to a gene: 10. This CDR3 is built from 16 residues. Germline CDR1 reads MDHEN; CDR2 reads SYDVKM. CDR3 sequence: CASSGSYRDRDEKLFF. The CDR3 DNA reads TGTGCCAGCAGTGGCTCCTACCGGGACAGGGATGAAAAACTGTTTTTT.

On this clone itself: One base away lies a much larger clone, so this may be a sequencing read error. The rearrangement links TRBV5-6 to TRBJ2-3; weak D call: TRBD2 (5 bases). The CDR3 totals 13 residues. Germline lookup yields CDR1 SGHDT and CDR2 YYEEEE. V lost 6 bases to trimming and J lost 2 bases, with 10 bases between them. The CDR3 region has the DNA TGTGCCAGCATCCCCGGGATCACAGATACGCAGTATTTT. It translates to CASIPGITDTQYF.

Ten or more counts support this clone. This chain connects TRBV4-1 to TRBJ2-7, with D unclear. Trimming removed 4 bases from V and 2 bases from J, with 18 bases in between. Germline V lookup: CDR1 MGHRA, CDR2 YSYEKL. The CDR3 is made up of 16 amino acids. As DNA, the CDR3 is TGCGCCAGCAGCCCCACGCGTTGGGTGACGGCCTACGAGCAGTACTTC. Protein product: CASSPTRWVTAYEQYF.

This clone occurred many times. V is TRBV7-8 and J is TRBJ1-5; TRBD1 matches 7 bases. Trimming at V came to 4 bases and at J to 3 bases, leaving 9 bases not matched to a gene. The CDR3 length is 16 residues. Germline CDR1 is SGHVS and CDR2 is FQNEAQ. Here the CDR3 DNA reads TGTGCCAGCAGCTCGAGGATCGGGACAGACAATCAGCCCCAGCATTTT. As protein: CASSSRIGTDNQPQHF.

This clone occurred many times. CDR3 DNA: TGTGCCAGCAGTTTAATAGCGGGACAAGAGCAGTTCTTC. Amino acid sequence: CASSLIAGQEQFF. The chain couples TRBV6-1 to TRBJ2-1, with 8 bases identical to TRBD2. The CDR3 has 13 amino acids. Germline V CDR1 and CDR2: MNHNS, SASEGT. The J segment lost 10 bases and the V segment lost 5 bases, leaving 7 bases of the junction unmatched.

This clone was found many times. CDR3 sequence (DNA): TGTGCCAGCACCCTAGACAGAAGCTCTGGAAACACCATATATTTT. Translating gives CASTLDRSSGNTIYF. This chain joins TRBV6-1 and TRBJ1-3; D perhaps matches TRBD1 (5 bases). The length of the CDR3 is 15 residues. Per the germline V gene, CDR1 is MNHNS and CDR2 is SASEGT. Trimming removed 7 bases at V and 0 bases at J, with 13 bases between.

This clone appeared a single time. DNA of the CDR3: TGCGCCAGCAGCCAACTTCCAGGACTAGCGGGGGGCTCCTACGAGCAGTACTTC. Its protein is CASSQLPGLAGGSYEQYF. The genes are TRBV4-3 and TRBJ2-7, with 14 bases fitting TRBD2. Germline V CDR1 and CDR2: LGHNA, YSLEER. The length of the CDR3 is 18 residues. V lost 2 bases, J lost 0 bases, and 6 bases stayed unmatched.

The rearrangement joins TRBV2 to TRBJ2-1, with 12 bases aligning to TRBD2. The CDR3 extends over 16 amino acids. Looked up from germline, CDR1 is SNHLY and CDR2 is FYNNEI. J gave up 7 bases and V 7 bases, and 11 bases lay outside the gene matches. CDR3 sequence reads: CASKWASGRARNEQFF. The CDR3 nucleotides are TGTGCCAGCAAGTGGGCTAGCGGGAGGGCCAGGAATGAGCAGTTCTTC.